This note documents a single T cell receptor beta chain sequence. Its antigen is still unknown. The sample holds no much larger clone one base away, and base qualities are not on file. This record belongs to a study of OX40 agonist ivuxolimab in advanced cancers. Notes on the research overall: Ivuxolimab was an agonistic, fully human IgG2 monoclonal antibody directed against OX40 (CD134), a costimulatory receptor. Of the approximately 50 dose-escalation patients, hepatocellular carcinoma was present in roughly 19, melanoma in roughly 15, renal cell carcinoma in 9 and head and neck cancer in 9. Patients were allowed to have had prior anti-PD-1, anti-PD-L1 or anti-CTLA-4 therapy, and 40% of the dose-escalation patients had been treated with checkpoint inhibitors. Partial responses occurred in three dose-escalation patients, of whom one had hepatocellular carcinoma and two had cutaneous melanoma. The purpose of peripheral TCRbeta sequencing was to test whether ivuxolimab changed TCR sequence diversity and led to clonal T-cell expansion. Intravenous ivuxolimab was administered to patients every 2 weeks at six dose levels: 0.01, 0.1, 0.3, 1.5, 3 and 10 mg/kg. The paper covers the monotherapy dose-escalation part of the phase I ivuxolimab trial, which included N of about 51 patients. In the dose-escalation cohort, around four fifths of patients were male, and the mean age was approximately 64 years, with a range of roughly 20 to 85. Study-wide conclusions, independent of this receptor: After ivuxolimab, more expanded clones were found on average in CD8+ T cells than in CD4+ T cells. Antigen specificity was not determined for the clonally expanded peripheral T cells. At doses from 0.1 to 3.0 mg/kg, clonal expansion was seen in both CD4+ and CD8+ blood T cells between baseline and week 6. In the 0.1-3.0 mg/kg groups, partial responders were among the patients with the lowest normalized peripheral clonal expansion, particularly in CD8+ T cells. Low levels of normalized T-cell clonal expansion were also seen in some nonresponding patients.

Patients with a history of autoimmune disease or receiving systemic immunosuppression were excluded from the trial. Peripheral blood for TCR sequencing was drawn from every dose cohort at baseline, at cycle 4 day 1 and at cycle 7 day 1. Samples came from an open-label, multicenter, first-in-human phase I dose-escalation trial of ivuxolimab. The trial enrolled adults with locally advanced or metastatic head and neck squamous cell, hepatocellular, melanoma or renal cell carcinoma. Before TCR sequencing, CD4+ T cells and CD8+ T cells from peripheral blood were sorted into separate populations. The CDR3 measures 15 amino acids from cysteine to phenylalanine. Of the read, only the CDR3 DNA is kept; its 45 bases are in frame from base 1. The germline V gene (reference sequence) gives CDR1 as LNHDA and CDR2 as SQIVND. V is cut back by 3 bases and J by 9 bases, with 12 bases in the junction unmatched. Genomic DNA was extracted from sorted cells for sequencing of the TCRbeta CDR3 region. The immunoSEQ Assay was used to sequence the TCRbeta CDR3 regions. TCRdb provides this immuneACCESS table in a form limited to in-frame rearrangements. Some clones are lacking; in checked studies, under half of them reflect an unresolved V gene, and why the rest are absent is not known. Here the sample has tens of thousands of clones; about 85% occur a single time. The biggest ten clones account for 2% to 2.5% of the sample.

The receptor chain draws on TRBV19 and TRBJ2-7, with 9 central nucleotides matching TRBD1. The clonotype comes from an adult with an advanced solid tumor such as melanoma, head and neck, liver or kidney cancer. This specimen consisted of CD4+ or CD8+ T cells sorted from blood, obtained in a trial of the OX40 agonist ivuxolimab. The nucleotides are TGTGCCAGTAGTATTGCACAGGGGGCACGGGGGAGGCAGTACTTC. Its translation reads: CASSIAQGARGRQYF. Supplemented by the reference TRBV19 and TRBJ2-7 proteins around the CDR3, the complete variable domain is DGGITQSPKYLFRKEGQNVTLSCEQNLNHDAMYWYRQDPGQGLRLIYYSQIVNDFQKGDIAEGYSVSREKKESFPLTVTSAQKNPTAFYLCASSIAQGARGRQYFGPGTRLTVT.